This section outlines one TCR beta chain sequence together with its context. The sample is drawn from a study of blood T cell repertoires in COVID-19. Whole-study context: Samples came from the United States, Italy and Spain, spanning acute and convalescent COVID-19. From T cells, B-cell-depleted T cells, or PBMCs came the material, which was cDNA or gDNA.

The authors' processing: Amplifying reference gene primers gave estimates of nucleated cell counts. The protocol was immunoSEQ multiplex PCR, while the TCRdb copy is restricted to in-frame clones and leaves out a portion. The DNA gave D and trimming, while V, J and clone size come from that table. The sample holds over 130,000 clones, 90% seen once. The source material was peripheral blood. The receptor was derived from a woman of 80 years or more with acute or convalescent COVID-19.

The chain's CDR3 is CASGRGAGGYTF. The CDR3 bases are TGTGCCAGCGGCCGGGGGGCCGGTGGCTACACCTTC. The chain carries TRBV12-3 or TRBV12-4 and TRBJ1-2; tentatively, D is TRBD1 (6 bases). CDR3 size: 12 residues. Trimming cost V 8 bases and J 7 bases, with 14 bases left between them.